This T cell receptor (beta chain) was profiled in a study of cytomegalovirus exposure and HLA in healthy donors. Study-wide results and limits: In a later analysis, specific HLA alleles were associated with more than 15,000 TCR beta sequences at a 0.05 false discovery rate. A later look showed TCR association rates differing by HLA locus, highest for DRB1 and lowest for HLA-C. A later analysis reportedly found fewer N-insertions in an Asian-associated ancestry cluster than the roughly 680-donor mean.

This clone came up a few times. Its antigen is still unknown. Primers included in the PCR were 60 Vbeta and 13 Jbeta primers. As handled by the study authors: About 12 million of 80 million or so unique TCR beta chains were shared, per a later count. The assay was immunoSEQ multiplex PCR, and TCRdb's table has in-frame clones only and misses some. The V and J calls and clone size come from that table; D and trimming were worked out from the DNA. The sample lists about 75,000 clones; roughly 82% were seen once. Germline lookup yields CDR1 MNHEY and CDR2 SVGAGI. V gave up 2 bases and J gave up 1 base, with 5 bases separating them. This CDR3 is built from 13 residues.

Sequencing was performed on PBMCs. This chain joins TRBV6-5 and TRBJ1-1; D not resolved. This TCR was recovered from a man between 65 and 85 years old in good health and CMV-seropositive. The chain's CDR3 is CASSYTSNTEAFF. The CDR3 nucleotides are TGTGCCAGCAGTTACACATCGAACACTGAAGCTTTCTTT.